The entry that follows covers one T cell receptor (beta chain) sequence. This clone was observed a few times. It has no known antigen specificity. Qualities for individual bases were not recorded, and no much larger clone is one base off. In total, approximately 700 healthy bone marrow donors made up the cohort. All cohort members were sampled while nominally healthy, although unrecorded immune exposures were likely present. The donor tested CMV seronegative and was one of the 352 seronegative cohort members. A peripheral blood sample was collected from each donor, and TCR beta sequencing was performed on peripheral blood mononuclear cells. Genomic DNA was extracted from the blood cell samples with the Qiagen DNeasy Blood Extraction Kit. The source of the sample is a study of cytomegalovirus exposure and HLA in healthy donors (dated by TCRdb to between 2016 and 2019). General notes on the study: An earlier analysis of under 600 of the donors reported approximately 300 Gb of sequence data and about 100 million unique TCR beta sequences from roughly 200 million T cells. An early release that covered some 640 HLA-typed donors contained approximately 300 gigabases of sequencing data and about 84 million unique TCR sequences. Of the 350 to 400 genotyped donors, over 70% fell in the genetic ancestry cluster associated with self-reported Caucasian donors. The study was designed to test whether signatures of past pathogen exposure could be identified by cataloging public T cell receptors. The T cell repertoires of under 700 subjects were profiled by immunosequencing and related to cytomegalovirus serostatus. Besides the first cohort of 500 to 700 subjects, a separate validation cohort made up of 120 or so different subjects was used. To predict cytomegalovirus infection status, the study brought together high-throughput TCR immunosequencing, statistical association of individual TCRs with disease status, and machine learning. In a later analysis, previously published TCR beta repertoires from 666 donors were re-analyzed and high-resolution HLA genotyping was added so that TCR occurrence patterns could be studied. In the later analysis, no new phenotypic data were used to find candidate immune exposures; instead, reliance was placed on TCR beta sequences and their occurrence across donors. In an earlier analysis of around 540 of the donors, high-throughput TCR beta sequencing was used to judge whether each TCR beta V gene segment behaved as functional or pseudogenic. Alongside the repertoire data, information on donor age, sex, ethnicity and CMV serostatus was compiled. A later genetic analysis used genome-wide SNP genotypes for about three fifths of the 666 donors, treating that subset as a discovery cohort. All discovery cohort repertoires had been generated using a single sequencing platform. Both class I and class II loci were covered by HLA typing, at four-digit resolution. Typing coverage differed by locus: A, B, C, DRB1 and DQB1 were typed in roughly 620-630 donors, DQA1 in roughly 510, DPA1 in around 600, and DPB1 in just under 480. Because of strong linkage in the cohort, roughly 5 DR-DQ haplotypes were treated as single units for association and clustering. On average, about 200,000 unique TCR beta nucleotide sequences were sequenced per donor among some 430 genotyped donors of the cohort, with approximately 18% of those sequences being non-productive. Broad study findings and their caveats: The earlier analysis of fewer than 750 of the donors excluded about 16 rarely observed V segments, including chromosome 9 orphons, because counts were too low. V-gene and J-gene trimming of TCR beta chains was associated with a missense DCLRE1C variant in a later genetic analysis, and the association was replicated in an independent cohort. According to a later analysis, parvovirus B19, influenza, CMV and Epstein-Barr virus appeared linked to several top co-occurrence clusters. Sequencing depth was assumed to be roughly uniform across donors in the presence/absence analyses, though that assumption may not hold. Most TCR sequences were seen in very few donors, while some public TCRs were found in many individuals. In an earlier analysis of approximately 590 of the donors, most TCR beta V segments were observed in productive rearrangements about 87% or about 30% of the time, broadly matching IMGT annotations. Compared with the approximately 720-donor mean, donors in an Asian-associated ancestry cluster had fewer N-insertions in productive TCRs, according to a later genetic analysis. A further reported finding was that TCR beta sequences accurately predicted the HLA-A and HLA-B alleles for most subjects in the first cohort. The only immune exposure information available for the cohort was CMV serostatus. According to a later analysis, TCR association rates differed among HLA loci, with DRB1 alleles showing the most associated TCRs and HLA-C alleles showing the fewest. A later analysis associated approximately 17,000 TCR beta sequences with specific HLA alleles at a false discovery rate of 0.05. Correlated functional status among segregating V segments might reflect linkage disequilibrium, but an unknown experimental factor could not be ruled out. In a later analysis, most CMV-associated TCR beta chains were found to appear HLA-restricted, with HLA associations seemingly driven largely by CMV exposure. Only TCR beta chains were sequenced in this cohort, and the absence of alpha or paired-chain data limited detectable features. In a later analysis, HLA-associated TCR beta chains showed more clonal expansion and lower generation probabilities than non-associated chains that were equally common. The classifier was reported to diagnose cytomegalovirus status with high specificity and sensitivity in both the original and validation cohorts. The authors suggested that the approach could potentially be extended to other disease states and immunological phenotypes. HLA typing was unavailable for some donors at each locus, so association tests used only the typed subset. Strong co-occurrence of HLA alleles, especially DR and DQ, made assigning TCR associations to individual alleles difficult. Some IMGT-functional V segments, including TRBV6-2 and TRBV6-3, could not be told apart with the 87-base-pair reads, so those segments were excluded. A total of some 180 TCR beta chains were listed by the study as associated with cytomegalovirus. Three of the identified cytomegalovirus-associated TCR beta chains were confirmed in vitro to be specific for cytomegalovirus antigens. A cluster of highly shared sequence variants was judged likely to be a technical artifact of the sequencing pipeline.

CDR1 and CDR2 (MNHEY, SVGAGI) derive from the germline V gene. The CDR3, cysteine through phenylalanine, is 13 amino acids long. Of the read, only the CDR3 DNA is kept; its 39 bases are in frame from base 1. V is shortened by 7 bases, J by 2 bases, and the region joining them spans 11 bases. Libraries were made using the immunoSEQ multiplex PCR assay. The multiplex PCR relied on a mix of 60 forward primers for TCR Vbeta segments and 13 reverse primers for TCR Jbeta segments. A multiplex PCR assay on genomic DNA amplified the CDR3 region of rearranged TCR beta genes. On the Illumina HiSeq System, the amplified TCR beta libraries were sequenced as 87-base-pair reads. In the authors' own workflow: Across the 600 to 700 repertoires, a later analysis counted approximately 75 million unique TCR beta chains, roughly 11 million of which were shared by at least two donors. A nearest-neighbor algorithm error-corrected the raw reads and collapsed the reads into unique sequences, merging closely related sequences to remove PCR and sequencing errors. To assign V, D and J gene segments, CDR3 sequences were aligned to IMGT reference sequences. Each retained sequence needed at least a six-nucleotide match to both a V gene segment and a J gene segment. A rearrangement counted as productive if the CDR3 had no stop codons and remained in frame with V and J, and every other rearrangement counted as non-productive. Following IMGT convention, CDR3 was defined as the stretch from the second conserved V-encoded cysteine to the conserved J-encoded phenylalanine. In an earlier analysis of more than 550 of the donors, sequences lacking an unambiguous match to a single V gene segment were excluded. An earlier analysis of a few hundred of the donors called V segments functional above 56.7% productive rearrangements and segregating when the between-donor standard deviation exceeded 5%. A statistical classification framework was developed to diagnose cytomegalovirus status using the catalog of TCR beta chain sequences. V and J gene assignment, in a later analysis, came from comparing TCR nucleotide sequences with IMGT/GENE-DB human TR gene sequences. The TCRdist pipeline was used in a later analysis to assign CDR3 sequences and most-parsimonious VDJ recombination scenarios. In a later analysis, each TCR beta chain was defined by its CDR3 amino acid sequence together with its V-gene family, and reads lacking a unique V-gene family were excluded. A later analysis removed roughly 590 highly shared, low-generation-probability nucleotide sequences to deal with suspected cross-contamination and a sequencing artifact. A later analysis calculated a clonal expansion index for each public chain from normalized within-repertoire ranks of inferred template counts. A later analysis computed generation probabilities with a VDJ recombination model fitted to out-of-frame rearrangements, and checked the results against IGoR. In a later analysis, hypergeometric tests were used to score TCR-TCR, TCR-HLA and TCR-CMV co-occurrence, with a repertoire-size bias correction applied to TCR pairs. To estimate false discovery rates, a later analysis permuted the HLA or CMV assignments 20 times. In a later analysis, co-occurring TCRs were grouped using DBSCAN, with TCRdist sequence similarity added in when clustering inside HLA-allele-positive subsets. Co-occurrence clustering excluded repertoires with fewer than 30,000 or more than 120,000 public chains, plus five with anomalous nucleotide sharing. Sourced from immuneACCESS, this table was stored by TCRdb with only in-frame sequences that have V and J called. A share of the clones is absent; for the studies checked, an unresolved V gene accounts for under half, and the remainder has no known explanation. The V and J calls and clone size are taken from that table; D and trimming were inferred from the DNA. This sample gives around 120,000 clones in total; around 75% of them show up just once. The biggest ten clones account for 1.6% of the sample.

The chain uses TRBV6-5 and TRBJ1-1; the D gene lacks a confident call. The source is a woman between 18 and 30 years old in good health and CMV-seronegative. The sample consisted of PBMCs. The bases are TGTGCCAGCACCGTTGACTTTAACACTGAAGCTTTCTTT. Protein translation: CASTVDFNTEAFF.